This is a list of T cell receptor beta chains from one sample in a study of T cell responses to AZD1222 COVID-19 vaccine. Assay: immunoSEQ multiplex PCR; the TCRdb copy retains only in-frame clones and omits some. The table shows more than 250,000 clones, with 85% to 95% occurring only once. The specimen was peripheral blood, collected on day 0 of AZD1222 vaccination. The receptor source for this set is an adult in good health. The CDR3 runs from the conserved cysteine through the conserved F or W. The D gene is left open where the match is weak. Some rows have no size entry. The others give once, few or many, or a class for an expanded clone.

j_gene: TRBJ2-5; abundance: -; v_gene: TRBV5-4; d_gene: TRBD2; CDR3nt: TGTGCCAGCAGCCCGGGACTAGCGGGAGGGGTAGAGACCCAGTACTTC; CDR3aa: CASSPGLAGGVETQYF
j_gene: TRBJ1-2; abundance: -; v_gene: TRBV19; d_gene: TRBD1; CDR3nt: TGTGCCAGTAGTATGGACAGGGGGCTCTATGGCTACACCTTC; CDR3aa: CASSMDRGLYGYTF
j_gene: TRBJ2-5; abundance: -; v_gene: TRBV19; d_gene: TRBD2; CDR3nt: TGTGCCAGTAGTATAGGAGCGGGGGGTTGGGAGACCCAGTACTTC; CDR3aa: CASSIGAGGWETQYF
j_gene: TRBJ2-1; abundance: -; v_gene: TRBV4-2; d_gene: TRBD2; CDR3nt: TGTGCCAGCAAGCCTAGCGGGGTTGAAGAGCAGTTCTTC; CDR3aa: CASKPSGVEEQFF
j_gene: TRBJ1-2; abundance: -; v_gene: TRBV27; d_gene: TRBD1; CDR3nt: TGTGCCAGCAGCAGGACAGGGGCCACTAACTATGGCTACACCTTC; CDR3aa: CASSRTGATNYGYTF
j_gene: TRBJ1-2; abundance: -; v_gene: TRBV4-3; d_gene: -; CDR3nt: TGCGCCAGCAGCCAAGGTTGGCAATATGGCTACACCTTC; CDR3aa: CASSQGWQYGYTF
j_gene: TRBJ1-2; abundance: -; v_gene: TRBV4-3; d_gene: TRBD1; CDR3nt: TGCGCCAGCAGCGGGGACAGGGCCTCTGGCTACACCTTC; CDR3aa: CASSGDRASGYTF
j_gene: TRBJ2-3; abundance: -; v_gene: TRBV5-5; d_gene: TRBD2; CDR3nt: TGTGCCAGCAGCTTGGTGGGACTAGCCACAGATACGCAGTATTTT; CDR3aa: CASSLVGLATDTQYF
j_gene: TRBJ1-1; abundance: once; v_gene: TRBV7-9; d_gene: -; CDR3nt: TGTGCCAGCAGCATTACAGGTGGGGTGAACACTGAAGCTTTCTTT; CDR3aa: CASSITGGVNTEAFF
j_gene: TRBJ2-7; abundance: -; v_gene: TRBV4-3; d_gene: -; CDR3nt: TGCGCCAGCAGCCAAGATTATTTAGCGGCGAACGAGCAGTACTTC; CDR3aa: CASSQDYLAANEQYF
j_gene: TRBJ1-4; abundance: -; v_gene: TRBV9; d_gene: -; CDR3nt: TGTGCCAGCAGCCCTTGGGCCACTAATGAAAAACTGTTTTTT; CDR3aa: CASSPWATNEKLFF
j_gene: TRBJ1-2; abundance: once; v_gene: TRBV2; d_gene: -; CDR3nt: TGTGCCAGCAAACCGGGAAACTATGGCTACACCTTC; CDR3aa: CASKPGNYGYTF
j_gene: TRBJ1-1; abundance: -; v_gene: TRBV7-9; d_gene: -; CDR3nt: TGTGCCAGCAGCTCCCCTAGGAACACTGAAGCTTTCTTT; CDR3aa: CASSSPRNTEAFF
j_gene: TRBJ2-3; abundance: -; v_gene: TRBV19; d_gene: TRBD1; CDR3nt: TGTGCCAGTAGTCGGGACAGCGGCCTCCGAGATACGCAGTATTTT; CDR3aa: CASSRDSGLRDTQYF
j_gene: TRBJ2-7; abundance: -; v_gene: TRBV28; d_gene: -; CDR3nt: TGTGCCAGCAGTTTGGAACCCATTTCCTACGAGCAGTACTTC; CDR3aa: CASSLEPISYEQYF
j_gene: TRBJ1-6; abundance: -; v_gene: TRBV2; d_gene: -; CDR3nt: TGTGCCAGCAGTGTGGGGCAGGGTACCGGTTCACCCCTCCACTTT; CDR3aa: CASSVGQGTGSPLHF
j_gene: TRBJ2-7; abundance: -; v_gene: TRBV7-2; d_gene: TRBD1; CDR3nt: TGTGCCAGCAGCCAAAAATTGGGACAGGTAAATGAGGAGCAGTACTTC; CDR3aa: CASSQKLGQVNEEQYF
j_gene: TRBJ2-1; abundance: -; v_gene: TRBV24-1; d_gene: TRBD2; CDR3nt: TGTGCCACCCAAAGCGGGAGCTCCTACAATGAGCAGTTCTTC; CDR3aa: CATQSGSSYNEQFF
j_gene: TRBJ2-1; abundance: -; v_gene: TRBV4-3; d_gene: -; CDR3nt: TGCGCCAGCAGCCAACTTCGGAACTCCTACAATGAGCAGTTCTTC; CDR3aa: CASSQLRNSYNEQFF
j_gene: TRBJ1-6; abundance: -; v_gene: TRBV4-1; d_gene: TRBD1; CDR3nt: TGCGCCAGCAGCCATCTACCGGGACAGGGGGCCGGTTCACCCCTCCACTTT; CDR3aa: CASSHLPGQGAGSPLHF
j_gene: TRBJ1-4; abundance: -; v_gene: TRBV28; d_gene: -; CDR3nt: TGTGCCATCCGGGACTCATATGAAAAACTGTTTTTT; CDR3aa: CAIRDSYEKLFF
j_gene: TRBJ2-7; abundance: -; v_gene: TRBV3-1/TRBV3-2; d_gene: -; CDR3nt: TGTGCCAGCAGCCAAGAACCCGGGCTGGGGTACGAGCAGTACTTC; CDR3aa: CASSQEPGLGYEQYF
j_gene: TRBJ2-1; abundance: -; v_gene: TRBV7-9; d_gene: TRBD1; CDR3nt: TGTGCCAGCAGCTTGTTATTTGGGGGGACAGGGAGATACAATGAGCAGTTCTTC; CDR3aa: CASSLLFGGTGRYNEQFF
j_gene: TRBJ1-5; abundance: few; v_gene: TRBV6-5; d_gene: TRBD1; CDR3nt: TGTGCCAGCAGCCGGACAGGGGAGGGGATGCAGCCCCAGCATTTT; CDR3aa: CASSRTGEGMQPQHF
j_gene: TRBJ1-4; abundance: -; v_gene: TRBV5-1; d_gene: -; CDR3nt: TGCGCCAGCAGCTTTGGACAGTCCGATGAAAAACTGTTTTTT; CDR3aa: CASSFGQSDEKLFF
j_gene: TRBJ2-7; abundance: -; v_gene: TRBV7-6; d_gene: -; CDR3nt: TGTGCCAGCAGCCAAGCGGGCCAGGGATATGACGAGCAGTACTTC; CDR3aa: CASSQAGQGYDEQYF
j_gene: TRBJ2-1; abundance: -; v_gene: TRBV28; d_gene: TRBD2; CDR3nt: TGTGCCAGCAACCACATAGCGGGAGGGCCAGGGAATGAGCAGTTCTTC; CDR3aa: CASNHIAGGPGNEQFF
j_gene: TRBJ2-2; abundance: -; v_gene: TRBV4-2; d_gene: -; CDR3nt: TGTGCCAGCAGCCAACAACTAGCCACCGGGGAGCTGTTTTTT; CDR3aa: CASSQQLATGELFF
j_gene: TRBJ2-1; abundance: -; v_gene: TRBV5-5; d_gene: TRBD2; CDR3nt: TGTGCCAGCAGACTGGAGGGTCTAGCGGCCAATGAGCAGTTCTTC; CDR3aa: CASRLEGLAANEQFF
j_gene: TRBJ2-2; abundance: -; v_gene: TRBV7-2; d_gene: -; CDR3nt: TGTGCCAGCAGCTTGCACAGGGATCCCGGGGAGCTGTTTTTT; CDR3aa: CASSLHRDPGELFF
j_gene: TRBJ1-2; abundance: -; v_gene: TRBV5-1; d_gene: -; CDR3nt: TGCGCCAGCAGCCGGGACACCTTTAACTATGGCTACACCTTC; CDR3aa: CASSRDTFNYGYTF
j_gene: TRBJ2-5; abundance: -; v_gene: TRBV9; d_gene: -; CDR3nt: TGTGCCAGCAGCGTAGCTCCGGGGAGGAGGGAGACCCAGTACTTC; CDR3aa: CASSVAPGRRETQYF
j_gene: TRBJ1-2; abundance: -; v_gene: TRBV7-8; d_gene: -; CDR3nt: TGTGCCAGCAGCTCGACAGCCGTAGGAGGCTACACCTTC; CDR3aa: CASSSTAVGGYTF
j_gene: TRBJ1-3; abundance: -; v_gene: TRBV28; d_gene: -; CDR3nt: TGTGCCAGCAGTTTATCGGGGGGCCGCTCTGGAAACACCATATATTTT; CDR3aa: CASSLSGGRSGNTIYF
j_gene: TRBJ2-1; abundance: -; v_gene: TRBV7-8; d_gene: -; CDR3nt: TGTGCCAGCAGCCTCCCACGCAGGGGTACTACCATGATGGATGAGCAGTTCTTC; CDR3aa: CASSLPRRGTTMMDEQFF
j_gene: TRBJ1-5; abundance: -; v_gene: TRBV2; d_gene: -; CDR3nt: TGTGCCAGCAGTGAAGCGACAGGTTCCTCTCAGCATTTT; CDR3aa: CASSEATGSSQHF
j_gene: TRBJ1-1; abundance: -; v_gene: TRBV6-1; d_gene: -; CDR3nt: TGTGCCAGCAGTGCTGCAGGGTACTCCTTGGGGACTGAAGCTTTCTTT; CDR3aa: CASSAAGYSLGTEAFF
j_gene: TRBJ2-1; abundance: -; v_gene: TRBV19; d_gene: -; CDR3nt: TGTGCCAGTAGTTGGGGGTCGGTGGGTCTAGGCAATGAGCAGTTCTTC; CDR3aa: CASSWGSVGLGNEQFF
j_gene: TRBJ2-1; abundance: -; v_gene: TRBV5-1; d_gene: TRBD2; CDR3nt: TGCGCCAGCAGCTTGAGGGTGGGCGGGAGTCTTAATGAGCAGTTCTTC; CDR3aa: CASSLRVGGSLNEQFF
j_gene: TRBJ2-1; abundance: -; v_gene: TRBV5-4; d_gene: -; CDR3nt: TGTGCCAGCAGCCAACCCGCCCTAGGGGCAGGGGGGTCTGATGAGCAGTTCTTC; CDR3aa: CASSQPALGAGGSDEQFF
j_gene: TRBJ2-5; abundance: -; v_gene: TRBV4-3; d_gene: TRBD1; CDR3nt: TGCGCCAGCAGCCAACGGAGAGGGGGCGAGACCCAGTACTTC; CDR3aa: CASSQRRGGETQYF
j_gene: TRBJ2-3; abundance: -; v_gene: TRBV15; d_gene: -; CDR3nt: TGTGCCACCCGACGGGATTACACAGATACGCAGTATTTT; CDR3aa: CATRRDYTDTQYF
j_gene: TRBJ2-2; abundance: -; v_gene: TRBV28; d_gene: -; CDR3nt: TGTGCCAGCAGCCCCCCCGGGACGCACACCGGGGAGCTGTTTTTT; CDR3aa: CASSPPGTHTGELFF
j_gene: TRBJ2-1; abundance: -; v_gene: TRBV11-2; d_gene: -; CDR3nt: TGTGCCAGCAGCTTACTTGCACCTGAGCAGTTCTTC; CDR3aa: CASSLLAPEQFF
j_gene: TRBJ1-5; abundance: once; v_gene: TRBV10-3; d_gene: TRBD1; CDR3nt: TGTGCCATCGGGGTGGACAGGGACCAGCCCCAGCATTTT; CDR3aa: CAIGVDRDQPQHF
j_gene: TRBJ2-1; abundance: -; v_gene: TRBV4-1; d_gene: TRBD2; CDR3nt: TGCGCCAGCAGCACTCTAGCGGGGGGAAACAATGAGCAGTTCTTC; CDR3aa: CASSTLAGGNNEQFF
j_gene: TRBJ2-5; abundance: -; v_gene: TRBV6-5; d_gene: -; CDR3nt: TGTGCCAGCAGCAGTACGTTGGAGGAGACCCAGTACTTC; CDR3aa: CASSSTLEETQYF
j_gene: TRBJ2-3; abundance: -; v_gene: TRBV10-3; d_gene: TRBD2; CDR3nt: TGTGCCATCAGGCTAGCGGGGGGGGATACGCAGTATTTT; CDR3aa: CAIRLAGGDTQYF
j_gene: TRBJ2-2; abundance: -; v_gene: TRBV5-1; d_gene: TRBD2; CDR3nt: TGCGCCAGCAGCCCCCGTTCCTCCGGGACTAGCGCGGAGCTGTTTTTT; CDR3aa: CASSPRSSGTSAELFF
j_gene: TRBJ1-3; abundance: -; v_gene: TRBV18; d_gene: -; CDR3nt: TGTGCCAGCTCATTTGATATGGCCCAGGTTGGAAACACCATATATTTT; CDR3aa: CASSFDMAQVGNTIYF
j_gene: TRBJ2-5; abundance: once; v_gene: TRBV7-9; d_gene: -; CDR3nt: TGTGCCCTGGTCCGCTTCCCGGGTCAAGAGACCCAGTACTTC; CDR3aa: CALVRFPGQETQYF
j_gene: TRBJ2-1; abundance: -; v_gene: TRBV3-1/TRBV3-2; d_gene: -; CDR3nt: TGTGCCAGCAGCCAAGATGTGGACCCGTACAATGAGCAGTTCTTC; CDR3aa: CASSQDVDPYNEQFF
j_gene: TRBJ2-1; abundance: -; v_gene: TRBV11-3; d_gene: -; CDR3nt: TGTGCCAGCAGCTTAGGACAACTCTCCTACAATGAGCAGTTCTTC; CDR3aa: CASSLGQLSYNEQFF
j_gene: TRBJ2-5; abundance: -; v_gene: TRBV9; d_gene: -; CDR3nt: TGTGCCAGCAGCGTGCAGGGTTCATCAGAGACCCAGTACTTC; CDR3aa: CASSVQGSSETQYF